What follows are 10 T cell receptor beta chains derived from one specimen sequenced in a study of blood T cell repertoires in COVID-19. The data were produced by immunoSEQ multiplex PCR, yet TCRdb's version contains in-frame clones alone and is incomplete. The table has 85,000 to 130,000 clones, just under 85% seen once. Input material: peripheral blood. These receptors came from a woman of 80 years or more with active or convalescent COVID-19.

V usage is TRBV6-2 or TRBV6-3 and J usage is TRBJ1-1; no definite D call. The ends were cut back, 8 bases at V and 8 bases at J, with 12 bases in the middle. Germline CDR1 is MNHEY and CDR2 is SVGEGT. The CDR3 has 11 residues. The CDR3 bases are TGTGCCAGCGGCCGGGGAGTCGAAGCTTTCTTT. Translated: CASGRGVEAFF.

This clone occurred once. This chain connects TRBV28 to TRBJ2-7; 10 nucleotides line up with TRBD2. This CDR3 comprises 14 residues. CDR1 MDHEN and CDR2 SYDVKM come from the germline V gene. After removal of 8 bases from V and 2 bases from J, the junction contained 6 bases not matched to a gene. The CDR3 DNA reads TGTGCCAGCTATAGCGGGGGGCCCACCTACGAGCAGTACTTC. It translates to CASYSGGPTYEQYF.

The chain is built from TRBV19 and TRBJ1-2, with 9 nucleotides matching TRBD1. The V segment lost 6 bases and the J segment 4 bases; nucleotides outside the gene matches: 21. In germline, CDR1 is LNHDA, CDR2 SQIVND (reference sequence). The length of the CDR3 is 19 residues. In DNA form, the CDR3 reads TGTGCCAGTAGAACCCCCGGGACAGGGTTCTCAGCCTTTTCCTATGGCTACACCTTC. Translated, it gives CASRTPGTGFSAFSYGYTF.

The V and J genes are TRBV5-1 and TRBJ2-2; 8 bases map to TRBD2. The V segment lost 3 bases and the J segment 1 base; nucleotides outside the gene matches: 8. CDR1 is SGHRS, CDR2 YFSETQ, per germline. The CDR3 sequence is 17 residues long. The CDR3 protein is CASSSLSGSRNTGELFF. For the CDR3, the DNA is TGCGCCAGCAGCTCGTTAAGCGGGAGTCGGAACACCGGGGAGCTGTTTTTT. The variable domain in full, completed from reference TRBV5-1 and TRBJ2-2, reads KAGVTQTPRYLIKTRGQQVTLSCSPISGHRSVSWYQQTPGQGLQFLFEYFSETQRNKGNFPGRFSGRQFSNSRSEMNVSTLELGDSALYLCASSSLSGSRNTGELFFGEGSRLTVL.

CDR3 loop: CASKGAHGYTF. CDR3 nucleotides: TGTGCCAGCAAGGGGGCTCATGGCTACACCTTC. This sequence joins TRBV28 and TRBJ1-2; 7 bases are shared with TRBD1. V shed 7 bases and J 6 bases; nucleotides not matched to a gene: 2. The germline gives CDR1 MDHEN, CDR2 SYDVKM. The CDR3 consists of 11 residues.

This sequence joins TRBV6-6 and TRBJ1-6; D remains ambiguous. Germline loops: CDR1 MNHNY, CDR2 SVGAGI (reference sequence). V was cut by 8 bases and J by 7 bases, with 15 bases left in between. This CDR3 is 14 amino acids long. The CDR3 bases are TGTGCCAGCGCCCGAGACATTGCGAATTCACCCCTCCACTTT. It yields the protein CASARDIANSPLHF.

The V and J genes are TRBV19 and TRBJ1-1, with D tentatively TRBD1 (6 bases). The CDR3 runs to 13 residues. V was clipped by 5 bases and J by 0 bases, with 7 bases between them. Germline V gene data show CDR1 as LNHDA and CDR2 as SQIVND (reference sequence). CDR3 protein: CASSWDMNTEAFF. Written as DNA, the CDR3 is TGTGCCAGTAGTTGGGACATGAACACTGAAGCTTTCTTT.

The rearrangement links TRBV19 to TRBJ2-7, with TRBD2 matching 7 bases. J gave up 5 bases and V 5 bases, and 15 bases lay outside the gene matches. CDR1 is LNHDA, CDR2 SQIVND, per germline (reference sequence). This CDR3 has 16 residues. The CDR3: CASSGWVGGRDNEQYF. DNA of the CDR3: TGTGCCAGTAGTGGTTGGGTTGGCGGGAGAGACAACGAGCAGTACTTC.

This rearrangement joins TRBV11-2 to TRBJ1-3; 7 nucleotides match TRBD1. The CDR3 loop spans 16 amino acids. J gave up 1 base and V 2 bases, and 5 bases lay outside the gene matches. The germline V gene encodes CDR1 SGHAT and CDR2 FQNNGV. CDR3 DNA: TGTGCCAGCAGCTTACCCGGGACAGCGTCTGGAAACACCATATATTTT. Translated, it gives CASSLPGTASGNTIYF.

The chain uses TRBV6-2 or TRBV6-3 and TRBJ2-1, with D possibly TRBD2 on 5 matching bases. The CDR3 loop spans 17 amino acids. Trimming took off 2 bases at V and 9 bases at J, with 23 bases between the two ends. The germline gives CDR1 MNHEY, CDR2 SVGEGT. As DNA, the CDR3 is TGTGCCAGCAGTTACCGAAACGGGGTGCAGTTTGAGGGTGAGCAGTTCTTC. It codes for CASSYRNGVQFEGEQFF.